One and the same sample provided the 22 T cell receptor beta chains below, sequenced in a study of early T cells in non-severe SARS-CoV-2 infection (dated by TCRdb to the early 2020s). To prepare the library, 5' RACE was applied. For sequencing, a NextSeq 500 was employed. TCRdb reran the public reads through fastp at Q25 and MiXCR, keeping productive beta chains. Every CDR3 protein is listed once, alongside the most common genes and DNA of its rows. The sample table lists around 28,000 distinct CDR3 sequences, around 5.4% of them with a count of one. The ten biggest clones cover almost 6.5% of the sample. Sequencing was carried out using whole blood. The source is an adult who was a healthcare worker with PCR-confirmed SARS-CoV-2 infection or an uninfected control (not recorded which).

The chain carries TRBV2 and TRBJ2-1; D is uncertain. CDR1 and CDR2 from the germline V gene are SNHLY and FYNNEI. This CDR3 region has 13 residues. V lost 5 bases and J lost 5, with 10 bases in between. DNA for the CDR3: TGTGCCAGCAGTCTTGACTCTAACAATGAGCAGTTCTTC. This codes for CASSLDSNNEQFF.

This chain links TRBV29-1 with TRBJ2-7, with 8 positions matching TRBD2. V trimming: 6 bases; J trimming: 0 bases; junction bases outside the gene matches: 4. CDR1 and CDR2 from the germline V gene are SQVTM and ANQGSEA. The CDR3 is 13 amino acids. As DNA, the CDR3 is TGCAGCGTAAGACTAGCGAGCTCCTACGAGCAGTACTTC. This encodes CSVRLASSYEQYF.

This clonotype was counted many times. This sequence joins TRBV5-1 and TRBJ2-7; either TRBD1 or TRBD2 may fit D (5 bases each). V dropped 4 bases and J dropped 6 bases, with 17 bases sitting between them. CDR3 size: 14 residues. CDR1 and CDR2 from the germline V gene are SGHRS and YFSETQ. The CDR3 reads CASSPRNGGSEQYF. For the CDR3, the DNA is TGCGCCAGCAGCCCTCGCAATGGGGGTAGCGAGCAGTACTTC. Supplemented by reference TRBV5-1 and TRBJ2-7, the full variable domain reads KAGVTQTPRYLIKTRGQQVTLSCSPISGHRSVSWYQQTPGQGLQFLFEYFSETQRNKGNFPGRFSGRQFSNSRSEMNVSTLELGDSALYLCASSPRNGGSEQYFGPGTRLTVT.

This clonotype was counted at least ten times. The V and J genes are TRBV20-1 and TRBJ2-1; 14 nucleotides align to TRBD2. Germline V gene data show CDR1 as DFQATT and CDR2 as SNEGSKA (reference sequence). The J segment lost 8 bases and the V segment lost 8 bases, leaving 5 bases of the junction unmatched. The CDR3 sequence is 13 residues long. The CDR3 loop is CSPGLAGDHEQFF. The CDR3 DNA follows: TGCAGTCCGGGACTAGCGGGAGATCATGAGCAGTTCTTC.

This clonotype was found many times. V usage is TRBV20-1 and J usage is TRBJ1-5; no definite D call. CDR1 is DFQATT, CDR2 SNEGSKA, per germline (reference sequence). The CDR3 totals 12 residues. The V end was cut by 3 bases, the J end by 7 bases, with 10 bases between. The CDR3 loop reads CSASEGGQPQHF. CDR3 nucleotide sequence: TGCAGTGCTAGTGAGGGCGGGCAGCCCCAGCATTTT.

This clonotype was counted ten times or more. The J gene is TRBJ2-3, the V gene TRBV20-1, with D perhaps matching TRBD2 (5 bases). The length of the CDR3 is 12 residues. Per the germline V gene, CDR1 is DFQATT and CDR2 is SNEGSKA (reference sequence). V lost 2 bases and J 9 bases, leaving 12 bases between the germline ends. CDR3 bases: TGCAGTGCTAGACCTGGACTCCCGACGCAGTATTTT. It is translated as CSARPGLPTQYF.

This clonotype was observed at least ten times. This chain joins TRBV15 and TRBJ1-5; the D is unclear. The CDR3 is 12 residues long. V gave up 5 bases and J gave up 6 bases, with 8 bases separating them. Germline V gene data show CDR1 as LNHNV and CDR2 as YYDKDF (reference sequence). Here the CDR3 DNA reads TGTGCCACCAGCTCCGATGTTCAGCCCCAGCATTTT. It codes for CATSSDVQPQHF.

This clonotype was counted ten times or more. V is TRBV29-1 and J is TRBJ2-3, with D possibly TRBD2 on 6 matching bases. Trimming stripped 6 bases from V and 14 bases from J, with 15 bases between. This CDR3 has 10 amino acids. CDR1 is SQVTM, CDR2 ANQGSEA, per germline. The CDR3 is CSVDNPEGYF. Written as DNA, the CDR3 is TGCAGCGTGGACAACCCGGAGGGGTATTTT.

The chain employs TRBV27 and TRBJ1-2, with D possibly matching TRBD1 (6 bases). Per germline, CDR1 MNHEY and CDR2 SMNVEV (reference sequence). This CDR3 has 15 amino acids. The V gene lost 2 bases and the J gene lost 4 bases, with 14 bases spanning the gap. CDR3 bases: TGTGCCAGCAGTTTAAATCCCACAGGGTCCTATGGCTACACCTTC. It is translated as CASSLNPTGSYGYTF.

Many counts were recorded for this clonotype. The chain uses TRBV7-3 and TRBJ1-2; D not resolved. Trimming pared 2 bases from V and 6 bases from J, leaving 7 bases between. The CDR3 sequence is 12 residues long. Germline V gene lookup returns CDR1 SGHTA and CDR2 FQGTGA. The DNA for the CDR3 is TGTGCCAGCAGCTTACGGGGAGATGGCTACACCTTC. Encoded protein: CASSLRGDGYTF.

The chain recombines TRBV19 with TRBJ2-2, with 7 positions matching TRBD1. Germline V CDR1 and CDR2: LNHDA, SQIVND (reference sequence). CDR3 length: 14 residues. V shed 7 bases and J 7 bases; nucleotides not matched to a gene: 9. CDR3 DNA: TGTGCCAGTATTTTACAGGGGCCAAGCGGGGAGCTGTTTTTT. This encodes CASILQGPSGELFF.

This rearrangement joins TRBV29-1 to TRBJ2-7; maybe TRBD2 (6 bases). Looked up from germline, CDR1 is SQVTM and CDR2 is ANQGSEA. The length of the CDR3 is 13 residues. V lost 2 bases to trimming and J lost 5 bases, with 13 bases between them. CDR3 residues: CSVEILGEDEQYF. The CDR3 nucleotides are TGCAGCGTTGAAATCCTAGGGGAGGACGAGCAGTACTTC.

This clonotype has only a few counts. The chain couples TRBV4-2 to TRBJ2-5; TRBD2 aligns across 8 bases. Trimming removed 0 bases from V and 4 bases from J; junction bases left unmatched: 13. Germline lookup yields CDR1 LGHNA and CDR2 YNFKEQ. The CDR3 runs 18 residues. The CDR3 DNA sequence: TGTGCCAGCAGCCAAGATCTTGCGGGAGGAAGGGGGATAGAGACCCAGTACTTC. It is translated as CASSQDLAGGRGIETQYF.

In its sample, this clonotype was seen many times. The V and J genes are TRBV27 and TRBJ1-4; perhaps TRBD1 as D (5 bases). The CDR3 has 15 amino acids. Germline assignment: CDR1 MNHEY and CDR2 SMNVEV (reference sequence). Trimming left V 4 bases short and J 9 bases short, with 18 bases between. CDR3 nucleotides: TGTGCCAGCAGTTCCTCTGACAGAACAAGGAAAAAACTGTTTTTT. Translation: CASSSSDRTRKKLFF.

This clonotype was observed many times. The CDR3 sequence is CASSLITGRHNEQFF. DNA for the CDR3: TGTGCCAGCAGTTTAATCACAGGGAGGCACAATGAGCAGTTCTTC. This sequence joins TRBV27 and TRBJ2-1; D may be TRBD1 or TRBD2 (6 bases each). This CDR3 comprises 15 residues. Trimming shortened V by 2 bases and J by 5 bases, and 13 bases separated the two germline ends. The V gene's germline CDR1 is MNHEY and CDR2 SMNVEV (reference sequence).

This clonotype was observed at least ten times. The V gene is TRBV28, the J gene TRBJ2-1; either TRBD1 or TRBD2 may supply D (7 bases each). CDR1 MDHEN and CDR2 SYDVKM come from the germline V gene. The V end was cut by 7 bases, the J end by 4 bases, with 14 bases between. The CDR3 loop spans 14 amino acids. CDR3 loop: CASTQGGQYNEQFF. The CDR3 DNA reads TGTGCCAGCACCCAGGGGGGGCAATACAATGAGCAGTTCTTC.

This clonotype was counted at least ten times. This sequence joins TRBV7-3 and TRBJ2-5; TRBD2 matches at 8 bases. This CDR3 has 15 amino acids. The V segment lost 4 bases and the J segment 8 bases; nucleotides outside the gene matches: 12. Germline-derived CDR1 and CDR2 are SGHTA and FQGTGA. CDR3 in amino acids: CASSSSGFKRDTQYF. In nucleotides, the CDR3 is TGTGCCAGCAGCTCTAGCGGGTTCAAGAGGGATACCCAGTACTTC.

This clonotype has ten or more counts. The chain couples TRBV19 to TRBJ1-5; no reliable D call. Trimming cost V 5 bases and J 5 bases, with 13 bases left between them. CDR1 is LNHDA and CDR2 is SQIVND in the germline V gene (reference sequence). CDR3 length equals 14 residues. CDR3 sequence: CASSPPDAHQPQHF. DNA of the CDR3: TGTGCCAGTAGTCCCCCCGATGCTCATCAGCCCCAGCATTTT.

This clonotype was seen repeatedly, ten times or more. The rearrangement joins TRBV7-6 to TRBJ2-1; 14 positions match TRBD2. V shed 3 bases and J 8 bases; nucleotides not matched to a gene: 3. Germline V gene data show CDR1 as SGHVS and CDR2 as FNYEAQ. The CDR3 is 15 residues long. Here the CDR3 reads CASSFGTSGSYEQFF. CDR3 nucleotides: TGTGCCAGCAGCTTCGGGACTAGCGGGAGTTATGAGCAGTTCTTC.

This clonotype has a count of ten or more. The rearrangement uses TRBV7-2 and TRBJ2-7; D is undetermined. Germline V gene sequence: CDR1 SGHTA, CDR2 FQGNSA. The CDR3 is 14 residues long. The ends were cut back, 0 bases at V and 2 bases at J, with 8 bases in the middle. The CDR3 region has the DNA TGTGCCAGCAGCTTAGCCCATGAGGCCTACGAGCAGTACTTC. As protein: CASSLAHEAYEQYF.

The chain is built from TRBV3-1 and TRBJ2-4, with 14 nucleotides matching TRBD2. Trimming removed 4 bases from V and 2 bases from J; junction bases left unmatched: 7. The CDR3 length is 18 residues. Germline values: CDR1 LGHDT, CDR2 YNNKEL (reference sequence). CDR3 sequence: CASSPSGTSGRSKNIQYF. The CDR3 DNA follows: TGTGCCAGCAGCCCTTCCGGGACTAGCGGGAGATCCAAAAACATTCAGTACTTC.

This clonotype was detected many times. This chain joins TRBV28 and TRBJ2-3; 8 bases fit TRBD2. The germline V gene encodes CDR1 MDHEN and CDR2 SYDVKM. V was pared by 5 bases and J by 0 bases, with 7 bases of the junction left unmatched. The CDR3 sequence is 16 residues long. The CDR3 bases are TGTGCCAGCAGTCGCCGGGGGGGGAAAAGCACAGATACGCAGTATTTT. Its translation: CASSRRGGKSTDTQYF.